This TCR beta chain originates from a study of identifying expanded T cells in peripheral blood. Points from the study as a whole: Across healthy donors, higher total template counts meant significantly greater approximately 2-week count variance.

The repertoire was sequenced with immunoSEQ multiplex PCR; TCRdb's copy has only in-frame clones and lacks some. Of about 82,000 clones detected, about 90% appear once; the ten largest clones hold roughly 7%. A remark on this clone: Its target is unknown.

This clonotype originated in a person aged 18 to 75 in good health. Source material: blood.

CDR3 region: CASSESVGTQYF. The CDR3 bases are TGTGCCAGCAGTGAATCGGTGGGGACCCAGTACTTC. The chain employs TRBV25-1 and TRBJ2-5, with no clear D. The germline gives CDR1 MGHDK, CDR2 SYGVNS. V was clipped by 1 base and J by 7 bases, with 7 bases between them. CDR3 length: 12 residues.